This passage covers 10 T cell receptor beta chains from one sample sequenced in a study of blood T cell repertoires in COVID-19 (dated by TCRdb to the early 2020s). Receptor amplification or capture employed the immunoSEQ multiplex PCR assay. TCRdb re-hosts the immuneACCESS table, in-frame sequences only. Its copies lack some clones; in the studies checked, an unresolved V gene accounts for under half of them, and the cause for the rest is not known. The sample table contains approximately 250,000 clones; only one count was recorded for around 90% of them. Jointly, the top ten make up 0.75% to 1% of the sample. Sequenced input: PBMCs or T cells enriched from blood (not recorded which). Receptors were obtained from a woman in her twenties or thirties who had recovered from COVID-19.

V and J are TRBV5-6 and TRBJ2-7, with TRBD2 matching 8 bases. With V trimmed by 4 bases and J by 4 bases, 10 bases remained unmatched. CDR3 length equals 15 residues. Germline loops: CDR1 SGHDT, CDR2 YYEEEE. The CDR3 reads CASSAKGTSLYEQYF. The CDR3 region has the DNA TGTGCCAGCAGCGCTAAAGGGACTAGTCTATACGAGCAGTACTTC.

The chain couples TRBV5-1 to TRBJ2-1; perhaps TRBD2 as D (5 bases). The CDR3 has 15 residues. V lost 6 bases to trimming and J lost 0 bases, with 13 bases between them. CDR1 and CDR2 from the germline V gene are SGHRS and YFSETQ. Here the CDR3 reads CASTPDLSSYNEQFF. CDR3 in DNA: TGCGCCAGCACCCCGGACTTGAGCTCCTACAATGAGCAGTTCTTC.

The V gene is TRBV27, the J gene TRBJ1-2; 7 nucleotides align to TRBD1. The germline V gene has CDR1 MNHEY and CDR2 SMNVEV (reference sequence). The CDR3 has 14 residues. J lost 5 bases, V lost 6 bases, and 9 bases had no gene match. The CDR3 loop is CASRYRGSGYGYTF. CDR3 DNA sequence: TGTGCCAGCAGATACAGGGGTTCTGGATATGGCTACACCTTC.

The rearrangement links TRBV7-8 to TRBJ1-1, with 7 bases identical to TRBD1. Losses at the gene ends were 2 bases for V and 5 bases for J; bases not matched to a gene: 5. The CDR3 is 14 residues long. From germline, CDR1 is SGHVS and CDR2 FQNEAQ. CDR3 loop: CASSLSTGWTEAFF. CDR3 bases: TGTGCCAGCAGCTTATCGACAGGGTGGACTGAAGCTTTCTTT.

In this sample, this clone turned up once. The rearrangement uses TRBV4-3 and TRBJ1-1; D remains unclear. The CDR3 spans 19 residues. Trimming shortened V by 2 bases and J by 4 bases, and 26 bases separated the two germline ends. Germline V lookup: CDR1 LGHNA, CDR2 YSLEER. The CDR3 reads CASSQLVRGPEMRATEAFF. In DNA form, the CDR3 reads TGCGCCAGCAGCCAACTTGTTCGTGGGCCAGAGATGCGGGCCACTGAAGCTTTCTTT.

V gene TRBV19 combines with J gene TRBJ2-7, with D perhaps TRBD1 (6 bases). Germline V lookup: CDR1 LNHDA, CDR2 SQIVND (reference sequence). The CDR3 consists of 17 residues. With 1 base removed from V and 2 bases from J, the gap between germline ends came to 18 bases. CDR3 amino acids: CASSIGALPTGAYEQYF. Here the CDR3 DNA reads TGTGCCAGTAGTATAGGTGCCCTCCCGACAGGAGCCTACGAGCAGTACTTC.

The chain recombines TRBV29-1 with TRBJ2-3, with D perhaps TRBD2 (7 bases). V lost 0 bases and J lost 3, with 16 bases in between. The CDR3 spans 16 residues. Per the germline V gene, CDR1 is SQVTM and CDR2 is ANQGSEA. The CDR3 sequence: CSVEEPSGGVTDTQYF. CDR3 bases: TGCAGCGTTGAAGAACCCTCGGGGGGCGTAACAGATACGCAGTATTTT.

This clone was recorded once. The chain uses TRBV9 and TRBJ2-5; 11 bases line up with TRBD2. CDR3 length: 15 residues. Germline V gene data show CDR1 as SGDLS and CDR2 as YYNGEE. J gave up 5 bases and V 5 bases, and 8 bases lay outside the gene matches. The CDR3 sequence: CASSGPSGGRETQYF. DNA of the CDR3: TGTGCCAGCAGTGGTCCTAGCGGGGGGCGGGAGACCCAGTACTTC.

CDR3 bases: TGCAGTGCTAGTGACAGGTTTAGGGAAAAACTGTTTTTT. This encodes CSASDRFREKLFF. V is TRBV20-1 and J is TRBJ1-4; weak D call: TRBD1 (6 bases). Germline-derived CDR1 and CDR2 are DFQATT and SNEGSKA (reference sequence). V lost 3 bases and J lost 8, with 13 bases in between. CDR3 length: 13 residues.

The CDR3 here is CASSYSRVEQYF. DNA of the CDR3: TGTGCCAGCAGTTACTCGAGGGTCGAGCAGTACTTC. The chain recombines TRBV6-2 or TRBV6-3 with TRBJ2-7; possible D gene TRBD2, 5 bases. CDR3 length: 12 residues. Germline V gene lookup returns CDR1 MNHEY and CDR2 SVGEGT. The V end was cut by 0 bases, the J end by 6 bases, with 6 bases between.